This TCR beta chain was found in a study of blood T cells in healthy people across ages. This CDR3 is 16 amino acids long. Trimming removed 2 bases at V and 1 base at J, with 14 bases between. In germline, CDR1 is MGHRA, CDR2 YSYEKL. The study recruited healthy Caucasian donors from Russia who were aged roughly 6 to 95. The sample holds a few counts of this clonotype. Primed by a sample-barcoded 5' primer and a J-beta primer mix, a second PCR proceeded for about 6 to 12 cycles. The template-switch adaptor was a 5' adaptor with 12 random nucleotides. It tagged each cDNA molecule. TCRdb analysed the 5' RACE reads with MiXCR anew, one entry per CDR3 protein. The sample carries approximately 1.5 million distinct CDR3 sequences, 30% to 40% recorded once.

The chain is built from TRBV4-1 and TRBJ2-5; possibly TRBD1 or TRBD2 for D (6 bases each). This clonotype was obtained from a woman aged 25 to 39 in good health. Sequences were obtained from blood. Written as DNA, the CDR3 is TGCGCCAGCAGCCAAAATGGGGGGCCCCTCCAAGAGACCCAGTACTTC. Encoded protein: CASSQNGGPLQETQYF.